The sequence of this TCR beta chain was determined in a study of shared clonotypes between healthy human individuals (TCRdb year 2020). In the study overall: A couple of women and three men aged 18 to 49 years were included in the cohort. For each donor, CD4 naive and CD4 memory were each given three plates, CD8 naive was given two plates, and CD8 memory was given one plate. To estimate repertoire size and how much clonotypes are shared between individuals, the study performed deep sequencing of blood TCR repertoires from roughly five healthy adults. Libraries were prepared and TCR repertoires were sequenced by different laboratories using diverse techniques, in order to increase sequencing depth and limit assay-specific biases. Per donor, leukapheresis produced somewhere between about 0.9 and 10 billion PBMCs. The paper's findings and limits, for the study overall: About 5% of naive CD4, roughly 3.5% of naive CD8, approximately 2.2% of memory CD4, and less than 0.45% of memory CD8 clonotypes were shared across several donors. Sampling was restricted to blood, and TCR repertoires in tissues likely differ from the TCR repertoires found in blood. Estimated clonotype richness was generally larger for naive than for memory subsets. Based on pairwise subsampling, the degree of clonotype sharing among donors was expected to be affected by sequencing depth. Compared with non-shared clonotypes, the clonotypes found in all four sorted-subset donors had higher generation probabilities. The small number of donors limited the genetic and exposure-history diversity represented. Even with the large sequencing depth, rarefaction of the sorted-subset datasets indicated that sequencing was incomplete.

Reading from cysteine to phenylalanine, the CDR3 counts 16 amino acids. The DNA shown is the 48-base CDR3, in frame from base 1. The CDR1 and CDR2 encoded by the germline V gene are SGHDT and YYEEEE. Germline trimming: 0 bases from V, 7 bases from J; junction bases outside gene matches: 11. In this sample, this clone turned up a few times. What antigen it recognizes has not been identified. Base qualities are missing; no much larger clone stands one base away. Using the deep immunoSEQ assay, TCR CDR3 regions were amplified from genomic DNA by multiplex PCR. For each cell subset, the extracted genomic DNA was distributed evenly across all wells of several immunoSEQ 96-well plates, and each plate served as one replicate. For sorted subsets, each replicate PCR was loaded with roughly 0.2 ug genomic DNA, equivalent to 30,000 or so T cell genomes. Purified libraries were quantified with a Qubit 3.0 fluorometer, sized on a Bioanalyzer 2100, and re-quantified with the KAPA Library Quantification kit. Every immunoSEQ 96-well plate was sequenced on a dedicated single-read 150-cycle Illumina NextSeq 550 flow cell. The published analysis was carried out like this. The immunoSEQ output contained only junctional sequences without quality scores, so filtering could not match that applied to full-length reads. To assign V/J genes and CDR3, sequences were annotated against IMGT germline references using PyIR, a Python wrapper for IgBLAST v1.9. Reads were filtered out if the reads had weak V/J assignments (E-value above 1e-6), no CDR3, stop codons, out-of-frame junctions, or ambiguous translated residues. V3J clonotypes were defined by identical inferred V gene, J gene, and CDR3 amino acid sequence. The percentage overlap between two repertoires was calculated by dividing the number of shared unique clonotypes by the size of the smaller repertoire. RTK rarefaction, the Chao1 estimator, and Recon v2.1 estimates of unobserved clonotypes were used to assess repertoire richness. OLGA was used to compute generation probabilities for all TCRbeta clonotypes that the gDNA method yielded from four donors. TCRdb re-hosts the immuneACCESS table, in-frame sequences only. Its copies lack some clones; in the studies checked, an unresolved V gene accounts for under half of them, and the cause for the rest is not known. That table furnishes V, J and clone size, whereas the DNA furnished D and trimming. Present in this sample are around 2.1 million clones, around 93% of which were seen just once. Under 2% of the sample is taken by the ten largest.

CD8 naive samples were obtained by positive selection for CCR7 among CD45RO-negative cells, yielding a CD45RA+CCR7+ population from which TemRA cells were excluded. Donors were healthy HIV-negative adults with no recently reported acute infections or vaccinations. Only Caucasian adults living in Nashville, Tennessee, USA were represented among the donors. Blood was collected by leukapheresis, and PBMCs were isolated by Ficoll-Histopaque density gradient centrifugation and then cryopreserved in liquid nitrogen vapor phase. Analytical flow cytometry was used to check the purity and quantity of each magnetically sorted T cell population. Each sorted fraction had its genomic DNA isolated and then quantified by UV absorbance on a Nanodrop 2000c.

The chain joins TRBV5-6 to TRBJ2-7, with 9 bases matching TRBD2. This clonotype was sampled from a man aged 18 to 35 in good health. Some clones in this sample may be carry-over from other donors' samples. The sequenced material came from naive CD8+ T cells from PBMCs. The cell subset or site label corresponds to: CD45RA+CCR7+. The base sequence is TGTGCCAGCAGCTTGGCCGAGGCGGGAGGGCCTGGGGAGCAGTACTTC. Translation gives CASSLAEAGGPGEQYF.